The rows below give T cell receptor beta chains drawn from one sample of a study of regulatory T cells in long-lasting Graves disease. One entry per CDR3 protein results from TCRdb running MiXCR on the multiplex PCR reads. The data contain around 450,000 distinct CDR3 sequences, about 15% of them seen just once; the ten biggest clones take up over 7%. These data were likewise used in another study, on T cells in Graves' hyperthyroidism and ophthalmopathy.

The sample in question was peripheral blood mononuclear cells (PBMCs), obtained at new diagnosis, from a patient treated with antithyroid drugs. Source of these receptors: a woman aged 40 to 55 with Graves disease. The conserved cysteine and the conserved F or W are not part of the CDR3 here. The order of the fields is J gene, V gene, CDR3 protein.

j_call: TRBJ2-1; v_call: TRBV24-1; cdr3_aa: ATSEVRGSGQF
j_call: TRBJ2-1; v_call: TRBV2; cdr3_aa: ASRPGAGTSGRNEQF
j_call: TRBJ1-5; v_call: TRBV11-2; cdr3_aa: TSSAGFNQPQH
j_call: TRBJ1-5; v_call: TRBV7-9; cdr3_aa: ASSLSGGSYNQPQH
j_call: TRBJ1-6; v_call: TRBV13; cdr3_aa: ASSLGQANNSPLH
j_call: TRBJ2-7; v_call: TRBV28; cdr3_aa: ASRQLGETYEQY
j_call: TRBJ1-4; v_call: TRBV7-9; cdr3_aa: ASSFSTGNEKLF
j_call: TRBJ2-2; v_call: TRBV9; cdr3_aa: ASSAGGQGATGELF
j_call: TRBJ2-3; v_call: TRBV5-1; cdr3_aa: ASSVGTGDTDTQY
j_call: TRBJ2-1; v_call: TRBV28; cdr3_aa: ASRRETNEQF